This passage covers 26 T cell receptor beta chains from one sample sequenced in a study of blood T cells in healthy people across ages. A J-beta primer mix and a sample-barcoded 5' primer were used in a second PCR of roughly 7 to 12 cycles. TCRdb re-called the 5' RACE reads with MiXCR, one entry per CDR3 protein. The table has approximately 2,000,000 distinct CDR3 sequences, about 39% seen once. The sample consisted of blood. The receptor set was obtained from a human donor in good health.

The chain couples TRBV5-1 to TRBJ2-3, with a possible D match to TRBD1 (6 bases). Germline CDR1 and CDR2: SGHRS and YFSETQ. The V and J ends lost 6 bases and 3 bases respectively, with 11 bases between them. CDR3 length: 13 residues. CDR3 DNA sequence: TGCGCCAGCAATAAGGGGGATACAGATACGCAGTATTTT. Translation: CASNKGDTDTQYF.

The chain links TRBV20-1 to TRBJ1-6, with D perhaps TRBD1 (5 bases). V was shortened by 7 bases and J by 7 bases, with 14 bases between the two germline ends. Germline V gene lookup returns CDR1 DFQATT and CDR2 SNEGSKA (reference sequence). This CDR3 has 13 amino acids. DNA of the CDR3: TGCAGTGTCAGGCAGGGACCCAATTCACCCCTCCACTTT. It yields the protein CSVRQGPNSPLHF.

The chain joins TRBV4-3 to TRBJ2-5; D gene uncertain. Germline CDR1 and CDR2: LGHNA and YSLEER. Trimming took 2 bases from V and 1 from J, leaving 11 bases between them. CDR3 length: 15 residues. The CDR3 is CASSQLTRPQETQYF. The CDR3 coding sequence is TGCGCCAGCAGCCAATTGACAAGGCCCCAAGAGACCCAGTACTTC.

This clonotype showed up many times. The chain links TRBV6-5 to TRBJ2-7, with 8 positions matching TRBD1. Trimming at V came to 7 bases and at J to 5 bases, leaving 7 bases not matched to a gene. The CDR3 runs 13 residues. The germline V gene encodes CDR1 MNHEY and CDR2 SVGAGI. The CDR3 sequence: CASNRQGSHEQYF. Here the CDR3 DNA reads TGTGCCAGCAACCGACAGGGGAGCCACGAGCAGTACTTC.

The chain joins TRBV5-1 to TRBJ2-6; 8 bases align to TRBD1. This CDR3 has 16 residues. From germline, CDR1 is SGHRS and CDR2 YFSETQ. With 3 bases clipped from V and 4 bases from J, the junction kept 6 bases outside the gene matches. CDR3 residues: CASSSFRGPGANVLTF. The CDR3 DNA follows: TGCGCCAGCAGCTCTTTCAGGGGGCCCGGGGCCAACGTCCTGACTTTC.

This clonotype came up many times. The rearrangement links TRBV20-1 to TRBJ2-5; no firm D call. The CDR3 contains 14 residues. CDR1 is DFQATT and CDR2 is SNEGSKA in the germline V gene (reference sequence). Trimming took 6 bases from V and 4 from J, leaving 18 bases between them. The CDR3 nucleotides read TGCAGTGCCACTACGGCTGGGCGTGTAGAGACCCAGTACTTC. It encodes CSATTAGRVETQYF.

This clonotype was recorded a few times. The chain couples TRBV28 to TRBJ2-1; TRBD2 might be the D (6 bases). The germline CDR1 and CDR2 sequences are MDHEN and SYDVKM. Trimming stripped 6 bases from V and 15 bases from J, with 18 bases between. This CDR3 has 12 amino acids. CDR3 amino acids: CASSRPVGGMFF. As DNA, the CDR3 is TGTGCCAGCAGCCGTCCCGTGGGGGGAATGTTCTTC.

CDR3 in amino acids: CASTPEKGYTEAFF. In DNA form, the CDR3 reads TGTGCCAGCACTCCGGAAAAAGGGTACACTGAAGCTTTCTTT. This chain links TRBV6-1 with TRBJ1-1, with D uncertain. The germline CDR1 and CDR2 sequences are MNHNS and SASEGT. The CDR3 is 14 amino acids. Trimming shortened V by 7 bases and J by 3 bases, and 15 bases separated the two germline ends.

This clonotype was seen only a few times. V is TRBV5-5 and J is TRBJ2-1, with TRBD2 matching 8 bases. This CDR3 is built from 18 residues. Germline V gene data show CDR1 as SGHKS and CDR2 as YYEKEE (reference sequence). V lost 2 bases to trimming and J lost 2 bases; unmatched junction nucleotides: 12. This chain's CDR3 is CASSFLPGGTRPYNEQFF. The CDR3 DNA reads TGTGCCAGCAGCTTCTTACCGGGAGGGACACGGCCCTACAATGAGCAGTTCTTC. The whole variable domain, remainder taken from reference TRBV5-5 and TRBJ2-1, is DAGVTQSPTHLIKTRGQQVTLRCSPISGHKSVSWYQQVLGQGPQFIFQYYEKEERGRGNFPDRFSARQFPNYSSELNVNALLLGDSALYLCASSFLPGGTRPYNEQFFGPGTRLTVL.

This clonotype was counted between two and nine times. The chain couples TRBV7-2 to TRBJ2-3, with D unresolved. Germline CDR1 is SGHTA and CDR2 is FQGNSA. V shed 7 bases and J shed 2 bases, with 7 bases lying between them. The CDR3 runs to 12 residues. In DNA form, the CDR3 reads TGTGCCAGCACCCTATTCACAGATACGCAGTATTTT. It codes for CASTLFTDTQYF.

This chain links TRBV10-3 with TRBJ2-6; TRBD2 agrees at 8 bases. The V gene's germline CDR1 is ENHRY and CDR2 SYGVKD. The CDR3 is 19 residues long. The V segment lost 6 bases and the J segment 4 bases; nucleotides outside the gene matches: 17. CDR3 in amino acids: CAISPESGGGYSGANVLTF. In nucleotides, the CDR3 is TGTGCCATCAGCCCCGAGAGCGGGGGTGGCTATAGCGGGGCCAACGTCCTGACTTTC.

This clonotype was detected only once. This chain connects TRBV6-1 to TRBJ1-5; 7 bases agree with TRBD1. The CDR3 has 19 residues. Germline V gives CDR1 MNHNS, CDR2 SASEGT. Trimming cost V 10 bases and J 2 bases; bases outside gene matches: 23. The CDR3 nucleotides are TGTGCCACCAGGCATCCCCCGGGGACAGCCTTGGATGGCAATCAGCCCCAGCATTTT. Its protein is CATRHPPGTALDGNQPQHF.

This chain connects TRBV12-3 or TRBV12-4 to TRBJ1-3, with a weak D call TRBD1 (5 bases). The V end was cut by 5 bases, the J end by 4 bases, with 15 bases between. This CDR3 spans 15 amino acids. The CDR3 sequence: CASSDWQGLGNTIYF. The DNA of the CDR3 is TGTGCCAGCAGTGACTGGCAGGGATTGGGAAACACCATATATTTT.

This chain uses TRBV20-1 with TRBJ1-4; unclear D gene. Germline CDR1 reads DFQATT; CDR2 reads SNEGSKA (reference sequence). CDR3 length: 10 residues. Trimming took 6 bases from V and 6 from J, leaving 5 bases between them. CDR3 amino acids: CSAIDEKLFF. The DNA for the CDR3 is TGCAGTGCCATCGATGAAAAACTGTTTTTT.

The chain uses TRBV5-1 and TRBJ2-1; 7 bases agree with TRBD1. V trimming: 3 bases; J trimming: 0 bases; junction bases outside the gene matches: 6. Germline V gene sequence: CDR1 SGHRS, CDR2 YFSETQ. This CDR3 is built from 16 residues. The chain's CDR3 is CASSSPRDSSYNEQFF. The DNA of the CDR3 is TGCGCCAGCAGCTCACCCCGGGACAGCTCCTACAATGAGCAGTTCTTC.

This clonotype was seen a few times. This chain links TRBV7-2 with TRBJ2-3; tentatively, D is TRBD1 (5 bases). V was cut by 5 bases and J by 2 bases, with 14 bases left in between. The CDR3 consists of 15 residues. Per the germline V gene, CDR1 is SGHTA and CDR2 is FQGNSA. The CDR3 is CASSPRQIITDTQYF. CDR3 in DNA: TGTGCCAGCAGCCCACGACAGATCATCACAGATACGCAGTATTTT.

This clonotype appeared a few times. The chain has TRBV29-1 and TRBJ2-5, with TRBD1 matching 7 bases. CDR1 is SQVTM and CDR2 is ANQGSEA in the germline V gene. The CDR3 spans 13 residues. V lost 7 bases and J lost 0; bases outside the gene matches: 5. CDR3 sequence reads: CSAEGQNQETQYF. Written as DNA, the CDR3 is TGCAGCGCCGAGGGACAGAACCAAGAGACCCAGTACTTC.

This clonotype was counted a few times. V is TRBV4-3 and J is TRBJ2-1; D not certain. Trimming removed 1 base from V and 8 bases from J, with 12 bases in between. Germline loops: CDR1 LGHNA, CDR2 YSLEER. The CDR3 has 14 amino acids. The CDR3 loop is CASSQVSSVDEQFF. For the CDR3, the DNA is TGCGCCAGCAGCCAAGTTAGCTCCGTGGATGAGCAGTTCTTC.

This chain joins TRBV28 and TRBJ2-3; possible D gene TRBD1, 6 bases. V was trimmed by 5 bases and J by 2 bases, leaving 14 bases between them. Looked up from germline, CDR1 is MDHEN and CDR2 is SYDVKM. There are 15 residues in the CDR3. The chain's CDR3 is CASSLPTGPTDTQYF. The DNA of the CDR3 is TGTGCCAGCAGTCTACCCACAGGGCCCACAGATACGCAGTATTTT.

The chain employs TRBV20-1 and TRBJ1-5; tentative D call: TRBD1 (5 bases). The CDR3 length is 17 residues. Germline V gene data show CDR1 as DFQATT and CDR2 as SNEGSKA (reference sequence). Trimming removed 6 bases from V and 1 base from J, with 22 bases in between. CDR3 region: CSAGVRQRGESNQPQHF. Here the CDR3 DNA reads TGCAGTGCCGGGGTGAGACAGCGAGGAGAGAGCAATCAGCCCCAGCATTTT.

The chain links TRBV7-7 to TRBJ2-5; 9 nucleotides align to TRBD2. Germline V gives CDR1 SSHAT, CDR2 FNYEAQ (reference sequence). Losses at the gene ends were 5 bases for V and 7 bases for J; bases not matched to a gene: 17. This CDR3 spans 17 amino acids. The CDR3 nucleotides are TGTGCCAGCAGCGCTACACTAGCGGGCGGGACGTTTGCGACCCAGTACTTC. It yields the protein CASSATLAGGTFATQYF.

The genes are TRBV7-8 and TRBJ1-2, with 10 bases fitting TRBD1. The CDR3 length is 15 residues. The germline V gene encodes CDR1 SGHVS and CDR2 FQNEAQ. V trimming: 5 bases; J trimming: 6 bases; junction bases outside the gene matches: 9. The CDR3 here is CASSPFDRGQHGYTF. In DNA, the CDR3 is TGTGCCAGCAGCCCCTTTGACAGGGGGCAGCATGGCTACACCTTC.

The CDR3 sequence: CASSAGGRERYEQFF. The CDR3 DNA follows: TGTGCCAGCAGCGCGGGAGGGCGGGAAAGGTATGAGCAGTTCTTC. This sequence joins TRBV7-8 and TRBJ2-1; 9 bases agree with TRBD2. This CDR3 contains 15 residues. V shed 5 bases, J shed 8 bases, and the junction held 10 bases outside the gene matches. Germline lookup yields CDR1 SGHVS and CDR2 FQNEAQ.

This clonotype was counted a few times. The genes are TRBV6-1 and TRBJ1-2, with unresolved D. Germline CDR1 reads MNHNS; CDR2 reads SASEGT. V was trimmed by 7 bases and J by 5 bases, leaving 14 bases between them. The CDR3 runs to 13 residues. The CDR3 sequence: CASNPASGYGYTF. In DNA, the CDR3 is TGTGCCAGCAATCCCGCCTCCGGGTATGGCTACACCTTC.

The chain combines TRBV7-9 with TRBJ1-1; tentative D call: TRBD1 (5 bases). CDR1 is SEHNR and CDR2 is FQNEAQ in the germline V gene (reference sequence). The CDR3 contains 12 residues. Trimming left V 5 bases short and J 6 bases short, with 10 bases between. CDR3 in amino acids: CASSPLGAEAFF. Written as DNA, the CDR3 is TGTGCCAGCAGCCCCCTGGGGGCTGAAGCTTTCTTT.

The chain links TRBV18 to TRBJ2-7, with 8 bases aligning to TRBD1. Germline V gives CDR1 KGHSH, CDR2 LQKENI. The CDR3 covers 16 residues. V trimming: 3 bases; J trimming: 2 bases; junction bases outside the gene matches: 9. In DNA, the CDR3 is TGTGCCAGCTCACCGGCGGGGACAGGTGGTACCTACGAGCAGTACTTC. The encoded protein is CASSPAGTGGTYEQYF.